This passage covers 25 T cell receptor beta chains from one sample sequenced in a study of blood T cells in healthy people across ages. Sample-barcoded 5' priming and a J-beta primer mix drove a second PCR of about 7 to 11 cycles. TCRdb itself ran the 5' RACE reads through MiXCR, one entry per CDR3 protein. The sample yields roughly 700,000 distinct CDR3 sequences, 49% seen once. The sequencing sample was made of blood. These receptors all stem from an older woman in good health.

This chain uses TRBV20-1 with TRBJ2-7; the match to TRBD2 covers 12 bases. After removal of 5 bases from V and 4 bases from J, the junction contained 9 bases not matched to a gene. This CDR3 is 15 amino acids long. From germline, CDR1 is DFQATT and CDR2 SNEGSKA (reference sequence). The CDR3 loop is CSAFSTGTSGYEQYF. In nucleotides, the CDR3 is TGCAGTGCTTTTTCGACCGGGACTAGCGGGTACGAGCAGTACTTC.

This clonotype was detected only a few times. In nucleotides, the CDR3 is TGTGCCAGCAGTTACTCGGGGAGGAGCACAGATACGCAGTATTTT. This encodes CASSYSGRSTDTQYF. V gene TRBV6-5 combines with J gene TRBJ2-3, with TRBD2 as a possible D gene (6 bases). This CDR3 region has 15 residues. Germline V gene sequence: CDR1 MNHEY, CDR2 SVGAGI. Between the trimmed V and J ends, which lost 0 bases and 0 bases, there was a span of 7 bases.

In regard to this clonotype: In this CDR3 the conserved last residue, phenylalanine or tryptophan, is missing, so a read error is likely. This rearrangement joins TRBV20-1 to TRBJ1-4; 7 positions match TRBD1. Per germline, CDR1 DFQATT and CDR2 SNEGSKA (reference sequence). V was clipped by 5 bases and J by 8 bases; unmatched bases: 8. This CDR3 is 13 amino acids long. The CDR3 region is CSAETGKYEKLFI. The DNA for the CDR3 is TGCAGTGCTGAGACAGGGAAGTACGAAAAACTGTTTATT.

This clonotype has more than one count but fewer than ten. The chain recombines TRBV5-1 with TRBJ2-3; possibly TRBD1 for D (6 bases). The germline CDR1 and CDR2 sequences are SGHRS and YFSETQ. V shed 0 bases and J shed 1 base, with 12 bases lying between them. There are 16 residues in the CDR3. The DNA for the CDR3 is TGCGCCAGCAGCTTGGGGGGGCTAGCCGGCACAGATACGCAGTATTTT. Amino acids: CASSLGGLAGTDTQYF.

This clonotype was seen more than once but under ten times. This chain joins TRBV12-3 or TRBV12-4 and TRBJ1-2, with 8 bases aligning to TRBD1. The CDR3 loop spans 14 amino acids. V was pared by 8 bases and J by 3 bases, with 8 bases of the junction left unmatched. The CDR3 region has the DNA TGTGCCAGCTCCCGGACAGGGCTCCACTATGGCTACACCTTC. The encoded protein is CASSRTGLHYGYTF.

This clonotype has only a few counts. V gene TRBV12-3 or TRBV12-4 combines with J gene TRBJ2-7, with 7 bases matching TRBD1. V dropped 6 bases and J dropped 2; count of bases not matched to a gene: 7. The CDR3 is 14 amino acids. CDR3 region: CASSLTGEPYEQYF. The CDR3 DNA reads TGTGCCAGCAGCCTCACAGGGGAACCCTACGAGCAGTACTTC.

This clonotype appeared once. The gene calls are TRBV7-3 and TRBJ2-3, with D unresolved. This CDR3 has 15 residues. Germline loops: CDR1 SGHTA, CDR2 FQGTGA. V dropped 3 bases and J dropped 0 bases, with 10 bases sitting between them. The CDR3 nucleotides read TGTGCCAGCAGCTTTCGGGCGAGGAGCACAGATACGCAGTATTTT. It codes for CASSFRARSTDTQYF.

The rearrangement uses TRBV5-4 and TRBJ2-1; D is undetermined. The V end was cut by 4 bases, the J end by 0 bases, with 17 bases between. The CDR3 extends over 17 amino acids. In germline, CDR1 is SGHNT, CDR2 YYREEE (reference sequence). The CDR3 DNA is TGTGCCAGCAGCCCCCAAAGAGCCGGTAGCTCCTACAATGAGCAGTTCTTC. This encodes CASSPQRAGSSYNEQFF.

The chain recombines TRBV18 with TRBJ2-3; 8 bases line up with TRBD1. The CDR3 is 16 amino acids. Germline trimming cut 1 base from V and 5 bases from J; bases unmatched to any gene: 8. CDR1 is KGHSH and CDR2 is LQKENI in the germline V gene. The CDR3 sequence: CASSPRGTGLGDTQYF. The CDR3, as DNA: TGTGCCAGCTCACCACGAGGGACAGGCCTAGGAGATACGCAGTATTTT. Drawing the rest from reference TRBV18 and TRBJ2-3, the complete variable domain is NAGVMQNPRHLVRRRGQEARLRCSPMKGHSHVYWYRQLPEEGLKFMVYLQKENIIDESGMPKERFSAEFPKEGPSILRIQQVVRGDSAAYFCASSPRGTGLGDTQYFGPGTRLTVL.

This chain links TRBV5-6 with TRBJ2-1, with 10 bases fitting TRBD2. J gave up 8 bases and V 4 bases, and 9 bases lay outside the gene matches. This CDR3 has 15 amino acids. The germline V gene has CDR1 SGHDT and CDR2 YYEEEE. CDR3 DNA: TGTGCCAGCAGCCGGTCCGGGACTAGCGACTATGAGCAGTTCTTC. It codes for CASSRSGTSDYEQFF. Combining the CDR3 with reference TRBV5-6 and TRBJ2-1 gives the whole variable domain DAGVTQSPTHLIKTRGQQVTLRCSPKSGHDTVSWYQQALGQGPQFIFQYYEEEERQRGNFPDRFSGHQFPNYSSELNVNALLLGDSALYLCASSRSGTSDYEQFFGPGTRLTVL.

V and J are TRBV7-9 and TRBJ1-1, with a possible D match to TRBD1 (5 bases). Per germline, CDR1 SEHNR and CDR2 FQNEAQ (reference sequence). V was pared by 3 bases and J by 8 bases, with 16 bases between. The CDR3 covers 14 residues. CDR3 in amino acids: CASSLRDGLGEAFF. The CDR3 DNA sequence: TGTGCCAGCAGCTTGAGGGACGGCTTAGGGGAAGCTTTCTTT.

The chain uses TRBV15 and TRBJ2-1; 12 nucleotides agree with TRBD2. The CDR3 covers 17 residues. Trimming at V came to 1 base and at J to 1 base, leaving 2 bases not matched to a gene. Per the germline V gene, CDR1 is LNHNV and CDR2 is YYDKDF (reference sequence). CDR3 DNA: TGTGCCACCAGCAGAGTTGGACTAGCGGGATCCTACAATGAGCAGTTCTTC. Translating gives CATSRVGLAGSYNEQFF.

This rearrangement joins TRBV4-3 to TRBJ2-1; perhaps TRBD1 as D (5 bases). The CDR3 is 17 amino acids. Germline-derived CDR1 and CDR2 are LGHNA and YSLEER. V shed 0 bases and J shed 0 bases, with 12 bases lying between them. CDR3 protein: CASSQDQGVSSYNEQFF. CDR3 coding DNA: TGCGCCAGCAGCCAAGATCAGGGCGTAAGCTCCTACAATGAGCAGTTCTTC.

V and J are TRBV7-2 and TRBJ2-1; D remains unclear. With 0 bases removed from V and 0 bases from J, the gap between germline ends came to 6 bases. This CDR3 comprises 15 residues. Germline CDR1 SGHTA, CDR2 FQGNSA. DNA for the CDR3: TGTGCCAGCAGCTTAGCCGGAGCCTCCTACAATGAGCAGTTCTTC. Its protein product is CASSLAGASYNEQFF. Looking up the rest from reference TRBV7-2 and TRBJ2-1 gives the full variable domain: GAGVSQSPSNKVTEKGKDVELRCDPISGHTALYWYRQSLGQGLEFLIYFQGNSAPDKSGLPSDRFSAERTGGSVSTLTIQRTQQEDSAVYLCASSLAGASYNEQFFGPGTRLTVL.

The chain recombines TRBV20-1 with TRBJ2-7; D is possibly TRBD2 (5 bases). V was clipped by 1 base and J by 5 bases, with 15 bases between them. Germline values: CDR1 DFQATT, CDR2 SNEGSKA (reference sequence). There are 14 residues in the CDR3. This CDR3 is CSARGGWALDEQYF. The CDR3 nucleotides read TGCAGTGCTAGAGGCGGGTGGGCGTTGGACGAGCAGTACTTC.

J is TRBJ1-6 and V is TRBV5-1; D is possibly TRBD1 (5 bases). This CDR3 has 17 residues. Germline V gene sequence: CDR1 SGHRS, CDR2 YFSETQ. The germline V and J ends were trimmed by 4 bases and 0 bases, with 14 bases remaining between them. CDR3 nucleotide sequence: TGCGCCAGCAGCCAAGGGACGGTTAGCTCCTATAATTCACCCCTCCACTTT. Encoded protein: CASSQGTVSSYNSPLHF.

This clonotype occurred once. The chain joins TRBV19 to TRBJ1-2; TRBD1 aligns across 8 bases. This CDR3 region has 14 residues. The V gene end was trimmed by 6 bases and the J gene end by 4 bases; junction bases not matched to a gene: 7. The V gene's germline CDR1 is LNHDA and CDR2 SQIVND (reference sequence). The CDR3 region is CASSSTGDTYGYTF. The CDR3 region has the DNA TGTGCCAGTAGCTCGACAGGGGATACCTATGGCTACACCTTC.

This clonotype has just a few counts. This chain connects TRBV29-1 to TRBJ1-2; tentative D call: TRBD1 (6 bases). V dropped 7 bases and J dropped 0 bases, with 12 bases sitting between them. This CDR3 has 13 residues. Germline V gives CDR1 SQVTM, CDR2 ANQGSEA. The CDR3 DNA sequence: TGCAGCGCGACAGGAACTACTAACTATGGCTACACCTTC. It translates to CSATGTTNYGYTF.

This clonotype was seen a handful of times. For the CDR3, the DNA is TGTGCCATCACCCGAGCGGGGGACGAGCAGTACTTC. This sequence encodes CAITRAGDEQYF. The V call is TRBV10-3, the J call TRBJ2-7, with 8 bases aligning to TRBD2. This CDR3 contains 12 residues. The ends lost 7 bases at V and 5 bases at J; junction bases unmatched: 4. Germline CDR1 is ENHRY and CDR2 is SYGVKD.

The sample holds a few counts of this clonotype. This chain uses TRBV15 with TRBJ2-5, with 9 bases identical to TRBD1. The end of the DNA fits TRBJ2-7 better, so the J call may be wrong. Germline values: CDR1 LNHNV, CDR2 YYDKDF (reference sequence). This CDR3 has 15 amino acids. The DNA for the CDR3 is TGTGCCACCAGCCCAGGTGGGGACAGGGAGTACGAGCAGTACTTC. It yields the protein CATSPGGDREYEQYF.

This clonotype was observed many times. The chain couples TRBV7-9 to TRBJ1-5; unclear D gene. This CDR3 region has 14 residues. Germline CDR1 and CDR2: SEHNR and FQNEAQ (reference sequence). Trimming left V 4 bases short and J 10 bases short, with 17 bases between. For the CDR3, the DNA is TGTGCCAGCAGCTGGGATTTAGGATCTGCACCCCAGCATTTT. As protein: CASSWDLGSAPQHF. The entire variable domain, with the rest obtained from reference TRBV7-9 and TRBJ1-5, is as follows: DTGVSQNPRHKITKRGQNVTFRCDPISEHNRLYWYRQTLGQGPEFLTYFQNEAQLEKSRLLSDRFSAERPKGSFSTLEIQRTEQGDSAMYLCASSWDLGSAPQHFGDGTRLSIL.

The chain employs TRBV5-5 and TRBJ2-7, with TRBD1 matching over 7 bases. Germline CDR1 is SGHKS and CDR2 is YYEKEE (reference sequence). The CDR3 runs to 14 residues. After removal of 3 bases from V and 5 bases from J, the junction contained 8 bases not matched to a gene. CDR3 in amino acids: CASSSRTGRDEQYF. CDR3 DNA: TGTGCCAGCAGCTCACGGACAGGAAGGGACGAGCAGTACTTC.

The rearrangement links TRBV7-2 to TRBJ2-3; no clear D. CDR1 and CDR2 from the germline V gene are SGHTA and FQGNSA. V lost 2 bases to trimming and J lost 2 bases, with 8 bases between them. This CDR3 region has 14 residues. In nucleotides, the CDR3 is TGTGCCAGCAGCTTACGCCTAGTCACAGATACGCAGTATTTT. Its translation: CASSLRLVTDTQYF. The full variable domain, completed using reference TRBV7-2 and TRBJ2-3, is GAGVSQSPSNKVTEKGKDVELRCDPISGHTALYWYRQSLGQGLEFLIYFQGNSAPDKSGLPSDRFSAERTGGSVSTLTIQRTQQEDSAVYLCASSLRLVTDTQYFGPGTRLTVL.

The V and J genes are TRBV28 and TRBJ2-3; D not certain. Germline V lookup: CDR1 MDHEN, CDR2 SYDVKM. The CDR3 covers 12 residues. Deletions cut 8 bases from V and 5 bases from J, with 11 bases between. The CDR3 DNA follows: TGTGCCAGCCGCGGTCCCAGAGATACGCAGTATTTT. It is translated as CASRGPRDTQYF.

Many counts were recorded for this clonotype. The V and J genes are TRBV9 and TRBJ2-1; 11 bases fit TRBD2. This CDR3 has 18 residues. Germline V gives CDR1 SGDLS, CDR2 YYNGEE. V lost 2 bases and J lost 1; bases outside the gene matches: 8. This CDR3 reads CASSVSGRAWRSYNEQFF. DNA of the CDR3: TGTGCCAGCAGCGTTAGCGGGAGGGCCTGGAGGTCCTACAATGAGCAGTTCTTC. Drawing the rest from reference TRBV9 and TRBJ2-1, the complete variable domain is DSGVTQTPKHLITATGQRVTLRCSPRSGDLSVYWYQQSLDQGLQFLIQYYNGEERAKGNILERFSAQQFPDLHSELNLSSLELGDSALYFCASSVSGRAWRSYNEQFFGPGTRLTVL.